The entry that follows covers one T cell receptor (beta chain) sequence. Its antigen is still unknown. This sample is drawn from a study of radiotherapy plus CTLA-4 blockade in lung cancer. Broader study findings: Subsequent to radiotherapy plus ipilimumab, tumor-derived TCR clones underwent expansion in blood.

Clones were read by immunoSEQ multiplex PCR, and TCRdb kept only the in-frame ones, dropping some. The sample includes over 85,000 clones, around nine tenths of them seen just once. This sequence was found in a human donor with non-small cell lung cancer that progressed on radiotherapy plus ipilimumab. The specimen comprised peripheral blood, sampled from a patient treated with radiotherapy plus ipilimumab.

CDR3 in amino acids: CASSQSLGTEAFF. The CDR3 DNA reads as TGTGCCAGCAGTCAATCCCTGGGCACTGAAGCTTTCTTT. This chain joins TRBV6-6 and TRBJ1-1; no reliable D call. Per germline, CDR1 MNHNY and CDR2 SVGAGI (reference sequence). The CDR3 has 13 amino acids. Trimming removed 5 bases from V and 4 bases from J, with 11 bases in between.